This T cell receptor (beta chain) was documented in a study of OX40 agonist ivuxolimab in advanced cancers. Study-level background: Participants averaged about 60 years of age (range 23 to 79) and were approximately 81% male. Study-wide results and caveats: Clonal expansion was seen in CD4+ and CD8+ blood T cells by week 6 at 0.1 to 3.0 mg/kg.

V dropped 9 bases and J dropped 0 bases, with 17 bases sitting between them. Germline CDR1 MRHNA, CDR2 SNTAGT. This CDR3 contains 16 residues. As to this clone: The target antigen is unknown.

The protocol was immunoSEQ multiplex PCR, while the TCRdb copy is restricted to in-frame clones and leaves out a portion. Of around 15,000 clones listed, just under 80% are singletons. Patients with a history of autoimmune disease or on systemic immunosuppression were excluded. The material was CD4+ or CD8+ T cells sorted from blood, obtained in a trial of the OX40 agonist ivuxolimab. This rearrangement joins TRBV6-4 to TRBJ2-2, with D possibly being TRBD1 (5 bases). The clonotype was recovered from an adult with an advanced solid tumor such as melanoma, head and neck, liver or kidney cancer. CDR3 residues: CARFRQGSTNTGELFF. DNA of the CDR3: TGTGCCAGATTTCGCCAGGGCAGCACGAACACCGGGGAGCTGTTTTTT.